This T cell receptor beta chain derives from a study of T cell repertoires in cytomegalovirus infection. Study-level information: Matching HLA type and CMV infection were both indicated by public TCR beta signatures. Regarding the study as a whole: Identification of carriers of CMV plus the relevant HLA was performed using cumulative public TCR beta family frequency. Predominance within the ex vivo response was attributable to HLA-C-restricted CMV-specific TCR beta clonotypes.

V lost 6 bases and J lost 5, with 11 bases in between. The CDR3 loop spans 12 amino acids. TCRdb fed the reads into MiXCR, producing one record per CDR3 protein. The top ten hold around 47% of the sample, which has about 250,000 distinct CDR3 sequences, about 15% seen once. This clonotype came up many times. Its antigen is undetermined. The chain joins TRBV12-3 or TRBV12-4 to TRBJ2-7; D remains unclear. The sample consisted of CD8+ T cells from PBMCs. This clonotype was sampled from a human donor in good health (CMV status not recorded). Some clones in this sample may be carry-over from other donors' samples. CDR3 region: CASSPGSNEQYF. Here the CDR3 DNA reads TGTGCCAGCAGCCCCGGCTCAAACGAGCAGTACTTC.